This passage covers 20 T cell receptor beta chains from one sample sequenced in a study of blood T cell repertoires in COVID-19. Profiled with immunoSEQ multiplex PCR; TCRdb holds only in-frame clones, not every one. Counted here are about 270,000 clones, roughly 79% occurring once; the ten biggest clones make up just under 3%. The sample comprised peripheral blood. The origin of the receptors is a woman aged 60-70 years with active or convalescent COVID-19.

V and J are TRBV6-2 or TRBV6-3 and TRBJ1-5; D gene ambiguous. Trimming removed 0 bases at V and 4 bases at J, with 10 bases between. The germline gives CDR1 MNHEY, CDR2 SVGEGT. The CDR3 runs to 15 residues. This CDR3 reads CASSYSRFNNQPQHF. CDR3 coding DNA: TGTGCCAGCAGTTACTCGAGGTTTAATAATCAGCCCCAGCATTTT.

This clone was counted between two and nine times. J is TRBJ1-6 and V is TRBV2; D is ambiguous. CDR1 and CDR2 from the germline V gene are SNHLY and FYNNEI. Trimming took 2 bases from V and 7 from J, leaving 3 bases between them. The CDR3 has 12 residues. CDR3 sequence reads: CASSEQNSPLHF. The CDR3 region has the DNA TGTGCCAGCAGTGAACAGAATTCACCCCTCCACTTT.

V gene TRBV5-6 combines with J gene TRBJ2-3, with D perhaps TRBD2 (5 bases). Germline CDR1 and CDR2: SGHDT and YYEEEE. V lost 4 bases and J 3 bases, leaving 6 bases between the germline ends. This CDR3 is built from 12 residues. In DNA, the CDR3 is TGTGCCAGCAGCCGACTAACAGATACGCAGTATTTT. Translation gives CASSRLTDTQYF.

The chain is built from TRBV10-3 and TRBJ1-3; 8 positions agree with TRBD1. This CDR3 spans 15 amino acids. Germline V gives CDR1 ENHRY, CDR2 SYGVKD. V dropped 6 bases and J dropped 1; count of bases not matched to a gene: 5. The CDR3, as DNA: TGTGCCATCAGAGGACAGGGAAGGTCTGGAAACACCATATATTTT. It encodes CAIRGQGRSGNTIYF.

The V gene is TRBV4-1, the J gene TRBJ2-5, with 8 bases lining up with TRBD2. Germline lookup yields CDR1 MGHRA and CDR2 YSYEKL. The trim removed 0 bases at V and 2 bases at J, leaving 20 bases unmatched. The length of the CDR3 is 21 residues. CDR3 sequence (DNA): TGCGCCAGCAGCCAAGATCTCGTCCCAGCGGGGGACCTAGGAGCTCAAGAGACCCAGTACTTC. As protein: CASSQDLVPAGDLGAQETQYF.

The table lists this clone with a few counts. V usage is TRBV4-1 and J usage is TRBJ2-2, with 7 nucleotides matching TRBD1. From germline, CDR1 is MGHRA and CDR2 YSYEKL. CDR3 length equals 15 residues. The V gene end was trimmed by 1 base and the J gene end by 5 bases; junction bases not matched to a gene: 4. Written as DNA, the CDR3 is TGCGCCAGCAGCCAAGGAGGGGGCAGGACCGGGGAGCTGTTTTTT. It yields the protein CASSQGGGRTGELFF.

This clone was recorded only once. This chain links TRBV2 with TRBJ2-1; 10 bases map to TRBD2. CDR1 is SNHLY and CDR2 is FYNNEI in the germline V gene. Trimming took 1 base from V and 9 from J; bases not matched to a gene: 3. CDR3 length: 14 residues. CDR3 sequence (DNA): TGTGCCAGCAGTGAAGAGCGGGGGGGCCTTGAGCAGTTCTTC. This codes for CASSEERGGLEQFF.

The chain employs TRBV6-2 or TRBV6-3 and TRBJ1-5; 9 bases are a match to TRBD1. In germline, CDR1 is MNHEY, CDR2 SVGEGT. J lost 7 bases, V lost 2 bases, and 6 bases had no gene match. The CDR3 totals 15 residues. CDR3 amino acids: CASSYATGGWQPQHF. CDR3 sequence (DNA): TGTGCCAGCAGTTACGCTACAGGGGGCTGGCAGCCCCAGCATTTT.

The rearrangement uses TRBV6-5 and TRBJ2-7; TRBD1 agrees at 9 bases. After removal of 0 bases from V and 2 bases from J, the junction contained 2 bases not matched to a gene. The CDR3 loop spans 15 amino acids. Germline CDR1 MNHEY, CDR2 SVGAGI. The CDR3 DNA sequence: TGTGCCAGCAGTTACTCAAACAGGGGGCCCTACGAGCAGTACTTC. This gives the protein CASSYSNRGPYEQYF.

The chain is built from TRBV7-3 and TRBJ2-2, with D uncertain. The germline CDR1 and CDR2 sequences are SGHTA and FQGTGA. This CDR3 is built from 12 residues. V was shortened by 3 bases and J by 7 bases, with 6 bases between the two germline ends. CDR3 in amino acids: CASSFLGGELFF. CDR3 coding DNA: TGTGCCAGCAGCTTCCTAGGCGGGGAGCTGTTTTTT.

The chain is built from TRBV12-1 and TRBJ1-3; TRBD1 reflects the table's D call only, with no check against the DNA. TRBV12-1 is given as a pseudogene. The CDR3 length is 16 residues. The CDR3 spells CASSSRGWHSGNTIYF. The CDR3 DNA reads TGTGCCAGCAGCTCCAGGGGTTGGCACTCTGGAAACACCATATATTTT.

J is TRBJ1-1 and V is TRBV3-1 (or the pseudogene TRBV3-2); D is uncertain. From germline, CDR1 is LGHDT and CDR2 YNNKEL (reference sequence). V was cut by 0 bases and J by 0 bases, with 11 bases left in between. CDR3 length: 16 amino acids. CDR3 coding DNA: TGTGCCAGCAGCCAAGATCTCCGCAGGATGAACACTGAAGCTTTCTTT. Amino acid sequence: CASSQDLRRMNTEAFF.

This chain links TRBV9 with TRBJ2-1, with 7 positions matching TRBD1. V dropped 4 bases and J dropped 6; count of bases not matched to a gene: 10. The CDR3 extends over 15 amino acids. Germline V gene sequence: CDR1 SGDLS, CDR2 YYNGEE. This CDR3 reads CASSLRDSMANEQFF. The DNA for the CDR3 is TGTGCCAGCAGCCTCCGGGACAGTATGGCCAATGAGCAGTTCTTC. The variable domain in full, completed from reference TRBV9 and TRBJ2-1, reads DSGVTQTPKHLITATGQRVTLRCSPRSGDLSVYWYQQSLDQGLQFLIQYYNGEERAKGNILERFSAQQFPDLHSELNLSSLELGDSALYFCASSLRDSMANEQFFGPGTRLTVL.

This chain connects TRBV27 to TRBJ1-1; possible D gene TRBD1, 5 bases. Trimming stripped 5 bases from V and 6 bases from J, with 16 bases between. The germline V gene encodes CDR1 MNHEY and CDR2 SMNVEV (reference sequence). The CDR3 spans 14 residues. The CDR3 sequence is CASSPSGLPSEAFF. The CDR3 nucleotides are TGTGCCAGCAGTCCATCGGGACTCCCGTCTGAAGCTTTCTTT.

The chain carries TRBV11-3 and TRBJ2-1; the match to TRBD2 covers 10 bases. Germline V gene sequence: CDR1 SGHNT, CDR2 YENEEA. Losses at the gene ends were 5 bases for V and 5 bases for J; bases not matched to a gene: 21. This CDR3 is 20 amino acids long. The CDR3 here is CASSLRSLETAGGTDNEQFF. In DNA, the CDR3 is TGTGCCAGCAGCCTCCGCAGCTTAGAAACAGCGGGGGGGACCGACAATGAGCAGTTCTTC.

This rearrangement joins TRBV30 to TRBJ2-3; no clear D. This CDR3 is 13 amino acids long. Deletions cut 8 bases from V and 0 bases from J, with 12 bases between. Germline CDR1 GTSNPN, CDR2 SVGIG (reference sequence). CDR3 residues: CARKTASTDTQYF. The DNA for the CDR3 is TGTGCCCGTAAAACAGCTAGCACAGATACGCAGTATTTT.

CDR3 residues: CASSQRWEGNNQPQHF. Written as DNA, the CDR3 is TGCGCCAGCAGCCAACGGTGGGAGGGAAACAATCAGCCCCAGCATTTT. The gene calls are TRBV4-1 and TRBJ1-5; D is unclear. The CDR3 loop spans 16 amino acids. V was shortened by 2 bases and J by 3 bases, with 14 bases between the two germline ends. The V gene's germline CDR1 is MGHRA and CDR2 YSYEKL.

This clone was observed a handful of times. The V gene is TRBV5-8, the J gene TRBJ1-5, with 7 bases identical to TRBD1. The CDR3 spans 14 residues. Germline CDR1 is SGHTS and CDR2 is YDEGEE. The V segment lost 2 bases and the J segment 6 bases; nucleotides outside the gene matches: 5. CDR3 region: CASSLLQGFQPQHF. The CDR3 DNA reads TGTGCCAGCAGCTTACTACAGGGGTTTCAGCCCCAGCATTTT.

The chain combines TRBV3-1 (or the pseudogene TRBV3-2) with TRBJ2-1; the match to TRBD2 covers 7 bases. Trimming took 1 base from V and 15 from J; bases not matched to a gene: 15. Germline V gives CDR1 LGHDT, CDR2 YNNKEL (reference sequence). This CDR3 is built from 15 residues. The CDR3: CASSQVSGGLLSRFF. DNA of the CDR3: TGTGCCAGCAGCCAAGTCTCCGGGGGGTTGCTTAGTCGGTTCTTC.

This chain uses TRBV21-1 with TRBJ2-5; TRBD2, the D gene given by the table, was not confirmed from the DNA. TRBV21-1 is reported as a pseudogene. The CDR3 has 22 residues. The CDR3 loop reads CASSKNLSSGASGGAYKETQYF. CDR3 coding DNA: TGTGCCAGCAGCAAAAATCTTTCGTCTGGGGCTAGCGGGGGCGCCTACAAAGAGACCCAGTACTTC.